This is a list of T cell receptor beta chains from one sample in a study of siplizumab effects on memory and regulatory T cells. The method was immunoSEQ multiplex PCR; TCRdb's version includes in-frame clones alone and lacks a portion of them. The table lists approximately 94,000 clones, about nine tenths of them singletons. The sample was CD4+ T cells sorted from blood. The receptors here all came from a human donor in good health. Both conserved end residues are part of each CDR3. Fields, in order: J gene, CDR3 length, D gene, clone size, V gene, CDR3 DNA, CDR3 protein. D genes are given only for firm matches. Clone sizes are given selectively: once, few, many, or a class where the clone is expanded.

j_call: TRBJ2-7
cdr3_length: 12
d_call: NA
clone_size: NA
v_call: TRBV27
cdr3_nt: TGTGCCAGCAGTTCCGGACTATACGAGCAGTACTTC
cdr3_aa: CASSSGLYEQYF

j_call: TRBJ1-5
cdr3_length: 13
d_call: NA
clone_size: NA
v_call: TRBV28
cdr3_nt: TGTGCCAGCAGTTTACCTCCGAATCAGCCCCAGCATTTT
cdr3_aa: CASSLPPNQPQHF

j_call: TRBJ2-3
cdr3_length: 16
d_call: NA
clone_size: NA
v_call: TRBV5-6
cdr3_nt: TGTGCCAGCAGCTACAATCCGCGGGGAAGCACAGATACGCAGTATTTT
cdr3_aa: CASSYNPRGSTDTQYF

j_call: TRBJ2-2
cdr3_length: 15
d_call: TRBD1
clone_size: NA
v_call: TRBV5-4
cdr3_nt: TGTGCCAGCAGCCTCGACAGGGTTAAAGGCGGGGAGCTGTTTTTT
cdr3_aa: CASSLDRVKGGELFF

j_call: TRBJ2-7
cdr3_length: 14
d_call: NA
clone_size: NA
v_call: TRBV11-2
cdr3_nt: TGTGCCAGCAGGGCCCCCGGGAAAAACTACGAGCAGTACTTC
cdr3_aa: CASRAPGKNYEQYF

j_call: TRBJ2-7
cdr3_length: 12
d_call: TRBD2
clone_size: NA
v_call: TRBV28
cdr3_nt: TGTGCCAGCAGTTTACCGGGGGGAGAGCAGTACTTC
cdr3_aa: CASSLPGGEQYF

j_call: TRBJ1-5
cdr3_length: 13
d_call: NA
clone_size: NA
v_call: TRBV10-3
cdr3_nt: TGTGCCATCAGACAACTACTGGGACAGCCCCAGCATTTT
cdr3_aa: CAIRQLLGQPQHF

j_call: TRBJ1-5
cdr3_length: 18
d_call: TRBD1
clone_size: NA
v_call: TRBV5-1
cdr3_nt: TGCGCCAGCAGCCCCGAGGGGACAGGGGACTTTCGGGTCCAGCCCCAGCATTTT
cdr3_aa: CASSPEGTGDFRVQPQHF

j_call: TRBJ2-3
cdr3_length: 13
d_call: NA
clone_size: NA
v_call: TRBV6-5
cdr3_nt: TGTGCCAGCATCGAACCGAAAGCAGATACGCAGTATTTT
cdr3_aa: CASIEPKADTQYF

j_call: TRBJ2-1
cdr3_length: 16
d_call: NA
clone_size: NA
v_call: TRBV5-4
cdr3_nt: TGTGCCAGCAGCCCCACCTGGGGGAGCTCCTACAATGAGCAGTTCTTC
cdr3_aa: CASSPTWGSSYNEQFF

j_call: TRBJ1-1
cdr3_length: 13
d_call: NA
clone_size: NA
v_call: TRBV10-3
cdr3_nt: TGTGCCACCACGCGGGGACGGGACACTGAAGCTTTCTTT
cdr3_aa: CATTRGRDTEAFF

j_call: TRBJ1-5
cdr3_length: 15
d_call: NA
clone_size: NA
v_call: TRBV19
cdr3_nt: TGTGCCAGTAGTATTGGGGCGGAGGTGGGTCAGCCCCAGCATTTT
cdr3_aa: CASSIGAEVGQPQHF

j_call: TRBJ1-1
cdr3_length: 14
d_call: NA
clone_size: NA
v_call: TRBV7-2
cdr3_nt: TGTGCCAGCAGCTTAGTGTGGGTAGTGACTGAAGCTTTCTTT
cdr3_aa: CASSLVWVVTEAFF

j_call: TRBJ1-5
cdr3_length: 16
d_call: NA
clone_size: once
v_call: TRBV2
cdr3_nt: TGTGCCAGCAGTGATGGCAGGGAGGGGTTCAATCAGCCCCAGCATTTT
cdr3_aa: CASSDGREGFNQPQHF

j_call: TRBJ2-7
cdr3_length: 14
d_call: NA
clone_size: once
v_call: TRBV6-5
cdr3_nt: TGTGCCAGCAGTGACGTATGGCCCGCCTACGAGCAGTACTTC
cdr3_aa: CASSDVWPAYEQYF

j_call: TRBJ1-1
cdr3_length: 12
d_call: TRBD1
clone_size: once
v_call: TRBV19
cdr3_nt: TGTGCCAGTAGTATACTGACAGGGACGGCTTTCTTT
cdr3_aa: CASSILTGTAFF

j_call: TRBJ2-3
cdr3_length: 14
d_call: NA
clone_size: NA
v_call: TRBV6-5
cdr3_nt: TGTGCCAGCAGTTCACCCGGCCCTGCCAATACGCAGTATTTT
cdr3_aa: CASSSPGPANTQYF

j_call: TRBJ1-3
cdr3_length: 16
d_call: NA
clone_size: NA
v_call: TRBV7-2
cdr3_nt: TGTGCCAGCAGCCTACAGGGTGACCTCTCTGGAAACACCATATATTTT
cdr3_aa: CASSLQGDLSGNTIYF

j_call: TRBJ1-4
cdr3_length: 20
d_call: TRBD1
clone_size: NA
v_call: TRBV4-3
cdr3_nt: TGCGCCAGCAGCCCCTTTCAGGGGACAGGGGGCGCCCCCACTAATGAAAAACTGTTTTTT
cdr3_aa: CASSPFQGTGGAPTNEKLFF

j_call: TRBJ1-5
cdr3_length: 14
d_call: NA
clone_size: NA
v_call: TRBV19
cdr3_nt: TGTGCCAGTAGTCCGAAAGGCGGAGATCAGCCCCAGCATTTT
cdr3_aa: CASSPKGGDQPQHF

j_call: TRBJ2-7
cdr3_length: 15
d_call: NA
clone_size: NA
v_call: TRBV5-5
cdr3_nt: TGTGCCAGCAGCTTGGAAGGGGGGACCTCCTACGAGCAGTACTTC
cdr3_aa: CASSLEGGTSYEQYF

j_call: TRBJ1-1
cdr3_length: 13
d_call: NA
clone_size: NA
v_call: TRBV6-5
cdr3_nt: TGTGCCAGCACACTCCTATTGAACACTGAAGCTTTCTTT
cdr3_aa: CASTLLLNTEAFF

j_call: TRBJ2-3
cdr3_length: 15
d_call: TRBD2
clone_size: NA
v_call: TRBV13
cdr3_nt: TGTGCCAGCACCTTAGCGGGGGGGAACACAGATACGCAGTATTTT
cdr3_aa: CASTLAGGNTDTQYF

j_call: TRBJ2-5
cdr3_length: 16
d_call: NA
clone_size: NA
v_call: TRBV7-2
cdr3_nt: TGTGCCAGCAGCTTATTTCCCCATACAGGGAGGGAGACCCAGTACTTC
cdr3_aa: CASSLFPHTGRETQYF

j_call: TRBJ2-7
cdr3_length: 15
d_call: TRBD1
clone_size: NA
v_call: TRBV6-6
cdr3_nt: TGTGCCAGCAGTTCACTACAGGGGGCGAATTACGAGCAGTACTTC
cdr3_aa: CASSSLQGANYEQYF

j_call: TRBJ1-5
cdr3_length: 14
d_call: TRBD1
clone_size: NA
v_call: TRBV5-1
cdr3_nt: TGCGCCAGCAGCTTCGGACAGGGCAATCAGCCCCAGCATTTT
cdr3_aa: CASSFGQGNQPQHF

j_call: TRBJ1-1
cdr3_length: 12
d_call: NA
clone_size: NA
v_call: TRBV30
cdr3_nt: TGTGCCTGGAGTGAGGATGTAGGGAGGGCTTTCTTT
cdr3_aa: CAWSEDVGRAFF

j_call: TRBJ2-2
cdr3_length: 16
d_call: TRBD1
clone_size: NA
v_call: TRBV4-1
cdr3_nt: TGCGCCAGCAGCCACCCCGGGACAGGAAACACCGGGGAGCTGTTTTTT
cdr3_aa: CASSHPGTGNTGELFF

j_call: TRBJ2-2
cdr3_length: 14
d_call: TRBD1
clone_size: NA
v_call: TRBV18
cdr3_nt: TGTGCCAGCTCACTCGGGACAGACACCGGGGAGCTGTTTTTT
cdr3_aa: CASSLGTDTGELFF

j_call: TRBJ2-2
cdr3_length: 15
d_call: NA
clone_size: NA
v_call: TRBV6-1
cdr3_nt: TGTGCCAGCAGTGAAGGGAGGGTCGATGGCGGGGAGCTGTTTTTT
cdr3_aa: CASSEGRVDGGELFF

j_call: TRBJ1-1
cdr3_length: 15
d_call: TRBD1
clone_size: NA
v_call: TRBV15
cdr3_nt: TGTGCCACCAGCAAAGGACAGGGTCTGAACACTGAAGCTTTCTTT
cdr3_aa: CATSKGQGLNTEAFF

j_call: TRBJ1-3
cdr3_length: 12
d_call: NA
clone_size: NA
v_call: TRBV6-1
cdr3_nt: TGTGCCAGCAGTGAAGTAGGAGCCACCATATATTTT
cdr3_aa: CASSEVGATIYF

j_call: TRBJ1-1
cdr3_length: 13
d_call: NA
clone_size: NA
v_call: TRBV7-3
cdr3_nt: TGTGCCAGCAGCCCACAGGGGAACACTGAAGCTTTCTTT
cdr3_aa: CASSPQGNTEAFF

j_call: TRBJ1-3
cdr3_length: 12
d_call: NA
clone_size: few
v_call: TRBV5-6
cdr3_nt: TGTGCCAGTACTACAGGGTTCGACACCATATATTTT
cdr3_aa: CASTTGFDTIYF

j_call: TRBJ1-2
cdr3_length: 13
d_call: TRBD1
clone_size: NA
v_call: TRBV28
cdr3_nt: TGTGCCAGCAGGTCGCAGGGGGCGGAGGGCTACACCTTC
cdr3_aa: CASRSQGAEGYTF

j_call: TRBJ1-5
cdr3_length: 13
d_call: NA
clone_size: NA
v_call: TRBV30
cdr3_nt: TGTGCCTGGAGTGCGCAGACCAATCAGCCCCAGCATTTT
cdr3_aa: CAWSAQTNQPQHF

j_call: TRBJ2-7
cdr3_length: 15
d_call: TRBD2
clone_size: NA
v_call: TRBV4-1
cdr3_nt: TGCGCCAGCAGCCCCGGACTAGCGGGAACCTACGAGCAGTACTTC
cdr3_aa: CASSPGLAGTYEQYF

j_call: TRBJ1-4
cdr3_length: 18
d_call: TRBD1
clone_size: NA
v_call: TRBV12-5
cdr3_nt: TGTGCTAGTGGTTTGAGCCGGGACAGGGGTGCAACTAATGAAAAACTGTTTTTT
cdr3_aa: CASGLSRDRGATNEKLFF

j_call: TRBJ2-7
cdr3_length: 9
d_call: NA
clone_size: NA
v_call: TRBV25-1
cdr3_nt: TGTGCCAGTCCCTACGAGCAGTACTTC
cdr3_aa: CASPYEQYF

j_call: TRBJ2-5
cdr3_length: 15
d_call: NA
clone_size: once
v_call: TRBV30
cdr3_nt: TGTGCCTGGAGTGTAGCCGGGTTGGGATCGGAGACCCAGTACTTC
cdr3_aa: CAWSVAGLGSETQYF

j_call: TRBJ2-2
cdr3_length: 15
d_call: TRBD1
clone_size: once
v_call: TRBV5-1
cdr3_nt: TGCGCCAGCAGCTTGTTGGGACAGGTGTCCGGGGAGCTGTTTTTT
cdr3_aa: CASSLLGQVSGELFF

j_call: TRBJ1-2
cdr3_length: 16
d_call: NA
clone_size: once
v_call: TRBV5-4
cdr3_nt: TGTGCCAACAGCTTGGCCACAGGGTTCCCCTTATATGGCTACACCTTC
cdr3_aa: CANSLATGFPLYGYTF

j_call: TRBJ1-2
cdr3_length: 13
d_call: NA
clone_size: NA
v_call: TRBV19
cdr3_nt: TGTGCCAGTGGCCGGGGGGGAGGGCATGGCTACACCTTC
cdr3_aa: CASGRGGGHGYTF

j_call: TRBJ2-4
cdr3_length: 16
d_call: TRBD1
clone_size: NA
v_call: TRBV19
cdr3_nt: TGTGCCAGTAGTAGTTGGGACAGCTTAGCCAAAAACATTCAGTACTTC
cdr3_aa: CASSSWDSLAKNIQYF

j_call: TRBJ2-7
cdr3_length: 14
d_call: TRBD1
clone_size: once
v_call: TRBV6-5
cdr3_nt: TGTGCCAGCAGTTACGGGACAGGTGGGCGCGAGCAGTACTTC
cdr3_aa: CASSYGTGGREQYF

j_call: TRBJ2-5
cdr3_length: 17
d_call: TRBD2
clone_size: NA
v_call: TRBV2
cdr3_nt: TGTGCCAGCAGGCCCCCCAGCGGGGGGACCCTTCCGGGGGACCAGTACTTC
cdr3_aa: CASRPPSGGTLPGDQYF

j_call: TRBJ1-5
cdr3_length: 13
d_call: NA
clone_size: NA
v_call: TRBV27
cdr3_nt: TGTGCCAGCAGCCGACTCAGGGGACAGCCCCAGCATTTT
cdr3_aa: CASSRLRGQPQHF

j_call: TRBJ1-5
cdr3_length: 13
d_call: NA
clone_size: NA
v_call: TRBV7-8
cdr3_nt: TGTGCCAGCAGCGCAGACAGGAATCAGCCCCAGCATTTT
cdr3_aa: CASSADRNQPQHF

j_call: TRBJ1-1
cdr3_length: 15
d_call: NA
clone_size: NA
v_call: TRBV7-3
cdr3_nt: TGTGCCAGCAGCTTAATGGCAGGGCCGAACACTGAAGCTTTCTTT
cdr3_aa: CASSLMAGPNTEAFF

j_call: TRBJ2-1
cdr3_length: 14
d_call: TRBD2
clone_size: NA
v_call: TRBV7-3
cdr3_nt: TGTGCCAGCAGCTTCCTAGCGGGGATCAATGAGCAGTTCTTC
cdr3_aa: CASSFLAGINEQFF

j_call: TRBJ2-2
cdr3_length: 13
d_call: TRBD1
clone_size: NA
v_call: TRBV29-1
cdr3_nt: TGCAGCGTTGAGGGACAGTTCACCGGGGAGCTGTTTTTT
cdr3_aa: CSVEGQFTGELFF

j_call: TRBJ1-5
cdr3_length: 16
d_call: NA
clone_size: NA
v_call: TRBV27
cdr3_nt: TGTGCCAGCAGTCGTAACAGGGTCTATAGCAATCAGCCCCAGCATTTT
cdr3_aa: CASSRNRVYSNQPQHF

j_call: TRBJ1-4
cdr3_length: 13
d_call: NA
clone_size: NA
v_call: TRBV19
cdr3_nt: TGTGCCAGTAGTTTCTCGGGTTTGGAAAAACTGTTTTTT
cdr3_aa: CASSFSGLEKLFF

j_call: TRBJ2-1
cdr3_length: 16
d_call: TRBD2
clone_size: NA
v_call: TRBV7-2
cdr3_nt: TGTGCCAGCAGTTTAGTCCCGGGCGGGGGGTACAATGAGCAGTTCTTC
cdr3_aa: CASSLVPGGGYNEQFF

j_call: TRBJ2-2
cdr3_length: 14
d_call: NA
clone_size: NA
v_call: TRBV6-5
cdr3_nt: TGTGCCAGCAGGGGGCCAACGAACACCGGGGAGCTGTTTTTT
cdr3_aa: CASRGPTNTGELFF

j_call: TRBJ2-5
cdr3_length: 13
d_call: NA
clone_size: NA
v_call: TRBV18
cdr3_nt: TGTGCCAGCTCAATTTATAGCGGCGAGACCCAGTACTTC
cdr3_aa: CASSIYSGETQYF

j_call: TRBJ2-3
cdr3_length: 14
d_call: TRBD1
clone_size: NA
v_call: TRBV7-9
cdr3_nt: TGTGCCAGCAGACCCCAGACAGGGGCAGATACGCAGTATTTT
cdr3_aa: CASRPQTGADTQYF